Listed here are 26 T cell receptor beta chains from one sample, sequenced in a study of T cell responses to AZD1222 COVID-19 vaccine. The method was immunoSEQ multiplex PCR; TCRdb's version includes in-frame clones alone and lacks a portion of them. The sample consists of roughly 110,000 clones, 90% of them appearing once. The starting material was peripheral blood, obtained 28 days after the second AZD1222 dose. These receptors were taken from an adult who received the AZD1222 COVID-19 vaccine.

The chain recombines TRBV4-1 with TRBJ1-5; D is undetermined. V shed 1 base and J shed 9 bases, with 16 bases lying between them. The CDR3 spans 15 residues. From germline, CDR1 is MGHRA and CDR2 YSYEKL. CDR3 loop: CASSQVNGLGWPQHF. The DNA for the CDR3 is TGCGCCAGCAGCCAAGTCAACGGCTTGGGGTGGCCCCAGCATTTT.

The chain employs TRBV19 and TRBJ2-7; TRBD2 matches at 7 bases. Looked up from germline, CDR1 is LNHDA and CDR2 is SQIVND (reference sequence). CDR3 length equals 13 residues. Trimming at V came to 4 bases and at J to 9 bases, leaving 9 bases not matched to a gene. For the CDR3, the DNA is TGTGCCAGTAGTACTCAAGGACTAGTGCGGCAGTACTTC. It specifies CASSTQGLVRQYF.

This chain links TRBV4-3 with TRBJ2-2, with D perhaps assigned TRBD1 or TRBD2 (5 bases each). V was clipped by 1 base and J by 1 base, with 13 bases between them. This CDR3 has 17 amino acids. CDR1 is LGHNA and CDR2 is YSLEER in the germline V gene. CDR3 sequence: CASSQVGTQMNTGELFF. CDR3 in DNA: TGCGCCAGCAGCCAAGTAGGGACCCAAATGAACACCGGGGAGCTGTTTTTT.

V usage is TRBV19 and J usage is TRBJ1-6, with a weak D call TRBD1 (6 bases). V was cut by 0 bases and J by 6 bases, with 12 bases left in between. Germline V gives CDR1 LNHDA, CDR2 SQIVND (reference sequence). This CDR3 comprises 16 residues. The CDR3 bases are TGTGCCAGTAGTATAGACCAGGACAGTAGTAATTCACCCCTCCACTTT. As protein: CASSIDQDSSNSPLHF.

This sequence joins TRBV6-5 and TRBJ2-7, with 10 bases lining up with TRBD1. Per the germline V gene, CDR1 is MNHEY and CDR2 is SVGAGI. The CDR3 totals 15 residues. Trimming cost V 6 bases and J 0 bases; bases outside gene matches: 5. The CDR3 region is CASRPGQGISYEQYF. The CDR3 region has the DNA TGTGCCAGCAGACCGGGACAGGGGATCTCCTACGAGCAGTACTTC.

Here the CDR3 reads CASSQRGTANTEAFF. In DNA form, the CDR3 reads TGCGCCAGCAGCCAACGGGGGACAGCCAACACTGAAGCTTTCTTT. The chain uses TRBV4-1 and TRBJ1-1, with 7 nucleotides matching TRBD1. Per the germline V gene, CDR1 is MGHRA and CDR2 is YSYEKL. This CDR3 has 15 residues. After removal of 2 bases from V and 2 bases from J, the junction contained 5 bases not matched to a gene.

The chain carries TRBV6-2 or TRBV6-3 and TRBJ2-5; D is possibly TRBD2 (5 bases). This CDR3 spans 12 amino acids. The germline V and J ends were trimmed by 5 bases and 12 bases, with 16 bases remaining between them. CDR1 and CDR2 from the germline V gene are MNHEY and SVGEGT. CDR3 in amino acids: CASSDFPDGKYF. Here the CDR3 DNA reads TGTGCCAGCAGTGACTTTCCGGACGGGAAGTACTTC.

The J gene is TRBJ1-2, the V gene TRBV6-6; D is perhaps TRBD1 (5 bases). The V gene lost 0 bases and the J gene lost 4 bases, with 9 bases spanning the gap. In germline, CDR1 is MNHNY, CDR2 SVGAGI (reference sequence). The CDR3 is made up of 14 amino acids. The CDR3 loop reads CASSYSGGSYGYTF. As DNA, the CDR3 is TGTGCCAGCAGTTACTCGGGGGGGTCCTATGGCTACACCTTC.

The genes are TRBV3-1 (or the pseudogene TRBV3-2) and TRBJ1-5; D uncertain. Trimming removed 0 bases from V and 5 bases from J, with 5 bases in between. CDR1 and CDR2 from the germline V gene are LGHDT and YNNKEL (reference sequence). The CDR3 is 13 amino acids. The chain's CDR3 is CASSQEADQPQHF. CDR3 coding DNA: TGTGCCAGCAGCCAAGAGGCGGATCAGCCCCAGCATTTT.

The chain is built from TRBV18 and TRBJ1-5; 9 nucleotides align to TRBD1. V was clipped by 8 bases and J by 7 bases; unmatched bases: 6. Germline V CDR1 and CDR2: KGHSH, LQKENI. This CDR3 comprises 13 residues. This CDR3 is CASHPGQGQPQHF. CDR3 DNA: TGTGCCAGCCACCCGGGACAGGGCCAGCCCCAGCATTTT.

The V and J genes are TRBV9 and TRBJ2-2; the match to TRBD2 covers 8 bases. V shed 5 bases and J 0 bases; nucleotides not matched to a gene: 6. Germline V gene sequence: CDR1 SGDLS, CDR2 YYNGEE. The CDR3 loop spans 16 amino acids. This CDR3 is CASSARGAPNTGELFF. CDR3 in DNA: TGTGCCAGCAGTGCGCGGGGGGCCCCGAACACCGGGGAGCTGTTTTTT.

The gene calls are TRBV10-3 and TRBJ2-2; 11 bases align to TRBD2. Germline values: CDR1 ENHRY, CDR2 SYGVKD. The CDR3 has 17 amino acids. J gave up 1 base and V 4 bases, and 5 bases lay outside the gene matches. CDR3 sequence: CAISAQTSGVNTGELFF. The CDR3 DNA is TGTGCCATCAGTGCTCAGACTAGCGGGGTGAACACCGGGGAGCTGTTTTTT.

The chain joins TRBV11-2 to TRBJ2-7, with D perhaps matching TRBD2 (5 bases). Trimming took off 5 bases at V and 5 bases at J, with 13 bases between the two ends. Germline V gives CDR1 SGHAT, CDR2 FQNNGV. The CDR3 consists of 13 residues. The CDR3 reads CASSPTGFNEQYF. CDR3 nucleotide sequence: TGTGCCAGCAGCCCTACGGGGTTCAACGAGCAGTACTTC.

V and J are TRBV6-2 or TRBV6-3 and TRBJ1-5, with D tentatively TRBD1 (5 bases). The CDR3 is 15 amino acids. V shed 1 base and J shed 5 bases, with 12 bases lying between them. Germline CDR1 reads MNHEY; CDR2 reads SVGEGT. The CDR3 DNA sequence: TGTGCCAGCAGTTACTTGGGGGGATGGGATCAGCCCCAGCATTTT. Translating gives CASSYLGGWDQPQHF.

The CDR3 reads CASCPSPTGNTIYF. The DNA of the CDR3 is TGTGCCAGCTGTCCTAGCCCGACTGGAAACACCATATATTTT. The chain couples TRBV3-1 (or the pseudogene TRBV3-2) to TRBJ1-3; D uncertain. Trimming took off 8 bases at V and 2 bases at J, with 13 bases between the two ends. Germline-derived CDR1 and CDR2 are LGHDT and YNNKEL (reference sequence). The CDR3 consists of 14 residues.

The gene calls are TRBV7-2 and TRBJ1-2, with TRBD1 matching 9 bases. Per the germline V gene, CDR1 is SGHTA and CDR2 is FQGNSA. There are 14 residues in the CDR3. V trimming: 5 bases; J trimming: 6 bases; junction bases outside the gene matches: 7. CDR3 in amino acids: CASSMAGQGNGYTF. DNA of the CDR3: TGTGCCAGCAGCATGGCCGGACAGGGGAATGGCTACACCTTC.

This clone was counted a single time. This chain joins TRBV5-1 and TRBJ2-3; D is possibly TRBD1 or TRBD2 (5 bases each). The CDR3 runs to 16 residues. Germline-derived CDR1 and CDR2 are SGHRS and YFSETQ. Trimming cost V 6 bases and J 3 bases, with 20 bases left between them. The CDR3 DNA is TGCGCCAGCAACCCCGGAATGAGGGGCCAAACAGATACGCAGTATTTT. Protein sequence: CASNPGMRGQTDTQYF. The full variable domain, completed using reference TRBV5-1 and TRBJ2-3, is KAGVTQTPRYLIKTRGQQVTLSCSPISGHRSVSWYQQTPGQGLQFLFEYFSETQRNKGNFPGRFSGRQFSNSRSEMNVSTLELGDSALYLCASNPGMRGQTDTQYFGPGTRLTVL.

The CDR3 DNA is TGTGCCAGTTCAGGGGGCCAAGAGACCCAGTACTTC. Its translation is CASSGGQETQYF. The J gene is TRBJ2-5, the V gene TRBV25-1; 7 nucleotides match TRBD1. Germline assignment: CDR1 MGHDK and CDR2 SYGVNS. The CDR3 totals 12 residues. V lost 9 bases to trimming and J lost 1 base; unmatched junction nucleotides: 2.

The CDR3, as DNA: TGTGCCAGCAGCCTCGGGTTAGGCAATCAGCCCCAGCATTTT. Its protein is CASSLGLGNQPQHF. This chain uses TRBV13 with TRBJ1-5; D is uncertain. The CDR3 consists of 14 residues. Trimming cost V 5 bases and J 2 bases, with 10 bases left between them. CDR1 PRHDT and CDR2 FYEKMQ come from the germline V gene (reference sequence). The full variable domain, completed using reference TRBV13 and TRBJ1-5, is AAGVIQSPRHLIKEKRETATLKCYPIPRHDTVYWYQQGPGQDPQFLISFYEKMQSDKGSIPDRFSAQQFSDYHSELNMSSLELGDSALYFCASSLGLGNQPQHFGDGTRLSIL.

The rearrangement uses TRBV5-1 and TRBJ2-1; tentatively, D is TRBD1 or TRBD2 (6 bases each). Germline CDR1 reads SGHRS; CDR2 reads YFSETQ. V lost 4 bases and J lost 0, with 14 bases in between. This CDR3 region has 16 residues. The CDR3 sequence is CASSASGGGSYNEQFF. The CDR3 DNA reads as TGCGCCAGCAGCGCAAGTGGAGGGGGCTCCTACAATGAGCAGTTCTTC.

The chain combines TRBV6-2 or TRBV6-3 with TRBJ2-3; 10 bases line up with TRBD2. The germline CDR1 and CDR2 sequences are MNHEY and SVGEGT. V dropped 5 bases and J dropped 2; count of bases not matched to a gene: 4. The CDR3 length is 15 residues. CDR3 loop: CASSMSGGATDTQYF. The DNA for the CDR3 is TGTGCCAGCAGTATGAGCGGGGGGGCCACAGATACGCAGTATTTT.

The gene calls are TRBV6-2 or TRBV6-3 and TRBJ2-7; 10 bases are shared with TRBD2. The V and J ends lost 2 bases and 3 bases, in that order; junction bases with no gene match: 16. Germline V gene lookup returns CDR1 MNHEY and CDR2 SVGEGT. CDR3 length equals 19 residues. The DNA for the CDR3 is TGTGCCAGCAGTTACCCCGCGGCGACTAGCGGGTTCGCGGACTACGAGCAGTACTTC. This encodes CASSYPAATSGFADYEQYF.

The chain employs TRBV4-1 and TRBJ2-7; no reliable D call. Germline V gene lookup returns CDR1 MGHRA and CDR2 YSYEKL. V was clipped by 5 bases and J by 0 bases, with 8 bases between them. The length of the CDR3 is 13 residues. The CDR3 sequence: CASSDGYSYEQYF. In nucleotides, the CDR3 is TGCGCCAGCAGCGACGGTTACTCCTACGAGCAGTACTTC.

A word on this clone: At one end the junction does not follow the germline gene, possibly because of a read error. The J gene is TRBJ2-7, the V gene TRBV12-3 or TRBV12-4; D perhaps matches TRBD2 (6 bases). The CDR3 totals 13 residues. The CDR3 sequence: CASSLAELYEQYF. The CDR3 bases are TGTGCCAGCAGCTTAGCGGAACTCTACGAGCAGTACTTC.

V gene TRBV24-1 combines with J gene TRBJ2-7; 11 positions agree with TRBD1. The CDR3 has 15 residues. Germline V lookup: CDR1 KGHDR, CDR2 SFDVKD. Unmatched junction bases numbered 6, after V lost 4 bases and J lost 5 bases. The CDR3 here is CATSDPGTGGNEQYF. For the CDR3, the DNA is TGTGCCACCAGTGACCCCGGGACAGGGGGAAACGAGCAGTACTTC.

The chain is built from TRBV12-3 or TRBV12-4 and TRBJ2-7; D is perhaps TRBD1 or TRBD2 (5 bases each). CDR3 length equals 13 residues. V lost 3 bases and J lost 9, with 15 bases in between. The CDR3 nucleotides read TGTGCCAGCAGTTTGACAGAGCGAGGGGTGCAGTACTTC. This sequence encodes CASSLTERGVQYF.